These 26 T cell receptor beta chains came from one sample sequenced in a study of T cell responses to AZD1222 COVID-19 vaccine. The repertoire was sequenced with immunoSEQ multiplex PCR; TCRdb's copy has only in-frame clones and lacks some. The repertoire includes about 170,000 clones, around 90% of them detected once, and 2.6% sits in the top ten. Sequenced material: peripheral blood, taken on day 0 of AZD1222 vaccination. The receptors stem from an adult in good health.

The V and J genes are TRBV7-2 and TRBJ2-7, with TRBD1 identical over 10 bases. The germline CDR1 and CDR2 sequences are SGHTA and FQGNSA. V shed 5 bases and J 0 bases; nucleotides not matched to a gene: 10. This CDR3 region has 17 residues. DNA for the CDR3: TGTGCCAGCAGCCCTCGACAGGGGGCTAGCTCCTCCTACGAGCAGTACTTC. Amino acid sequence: CASSPRQGASSSYEQYF.

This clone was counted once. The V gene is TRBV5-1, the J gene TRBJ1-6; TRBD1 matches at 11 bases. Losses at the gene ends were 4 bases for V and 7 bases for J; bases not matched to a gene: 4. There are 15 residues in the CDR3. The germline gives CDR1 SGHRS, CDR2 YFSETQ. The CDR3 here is CASSHGQGANSPLHF. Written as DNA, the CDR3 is TGCGCCAGCAGCCACGGACAGGGGGCAAATTCACCCCTCCACTTT.

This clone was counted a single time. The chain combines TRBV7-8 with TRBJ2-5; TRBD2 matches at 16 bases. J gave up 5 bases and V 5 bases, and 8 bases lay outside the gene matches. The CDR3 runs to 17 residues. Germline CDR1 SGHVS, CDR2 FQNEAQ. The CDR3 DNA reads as TGTGCCAGCAGCCCGGGACTAGCGGGAGGGCTAATCGAGACCCAGTACTTC. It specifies CASSPGLAGGLIETQYF.

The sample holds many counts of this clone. The CDR3 is CASSQAGSPGDGYTF. The CDR3 DNA sequence: TGTGCCAGCAGCCAAGCAGGGTCCCCGGGAGATGGCTACACCTTC. The J gene is TRBJ1-2, the V gene TRBV3-1 (or the pseudogene TRBV3-2); the D gene is possibly TRBD1 (5 bases). This CDR3 has 15 residues. Germline V gene lookup returns CDR1 LGHDT and CDR2 YNNKEL (reference sequence). Deletions cut 1 base from V and 6 bases from J, with 15 bases between.

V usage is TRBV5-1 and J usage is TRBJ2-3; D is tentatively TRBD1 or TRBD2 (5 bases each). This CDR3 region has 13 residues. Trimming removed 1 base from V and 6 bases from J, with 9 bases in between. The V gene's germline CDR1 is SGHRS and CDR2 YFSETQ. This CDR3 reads CASSLRDGDTQYF. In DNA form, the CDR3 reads TGCGCCAGCAGCTTGAGGGACGGGGATACGCAGTATTTT. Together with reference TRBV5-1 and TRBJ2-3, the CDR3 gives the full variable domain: KAGVTQTPRYLIKTRGQQVTLSCSPISGHRSVSWYQQTPGQGLQFLFEYFSETQRNKGNFPGRFSGRQFSNSRSEMNVSTLELGDSALYLCASSLRDGDTQYFGPGTRLTVL.

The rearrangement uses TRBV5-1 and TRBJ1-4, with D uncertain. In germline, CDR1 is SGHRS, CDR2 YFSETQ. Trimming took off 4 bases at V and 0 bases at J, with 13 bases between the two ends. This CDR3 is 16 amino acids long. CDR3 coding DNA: TGCGCCAGCAGCAAACTCTCGCAAGCAACTAATGAAAAACTGTTTTTT. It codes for CASSKLSQATNEKLFF.

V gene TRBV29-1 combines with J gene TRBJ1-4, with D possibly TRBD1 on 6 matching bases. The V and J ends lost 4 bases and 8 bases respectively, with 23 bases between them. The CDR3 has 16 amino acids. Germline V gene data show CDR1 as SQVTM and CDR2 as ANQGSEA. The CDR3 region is CSVGGLDSLYREKLFF. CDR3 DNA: TGCAGCGTTGGAGGTCTGGACAGCCTATACCGCGAAAAACTGTTTTTT.

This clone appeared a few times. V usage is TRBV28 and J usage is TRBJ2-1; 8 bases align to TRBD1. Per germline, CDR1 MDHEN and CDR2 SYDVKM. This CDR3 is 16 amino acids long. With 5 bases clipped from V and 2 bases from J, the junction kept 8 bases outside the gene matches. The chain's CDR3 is CASSTTGGGTYNEQFF. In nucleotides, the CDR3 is TGTGCCAGCAGTACCACAGGGGGTGGAACCTACAATGAGCAGTTCTTC.

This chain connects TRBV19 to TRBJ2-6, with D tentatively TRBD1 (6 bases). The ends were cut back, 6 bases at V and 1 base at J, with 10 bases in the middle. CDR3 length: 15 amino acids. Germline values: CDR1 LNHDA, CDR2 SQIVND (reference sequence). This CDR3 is CASSRTGSGANVLTF. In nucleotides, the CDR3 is TGTGCCAGTAGCCGCACAGGGTCTGGGGCCAACGTCCTGACTTTC.

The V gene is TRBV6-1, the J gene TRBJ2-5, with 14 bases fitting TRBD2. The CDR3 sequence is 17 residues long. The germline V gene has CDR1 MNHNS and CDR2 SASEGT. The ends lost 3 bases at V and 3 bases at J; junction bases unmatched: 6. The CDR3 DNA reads TGTGCCAGCAGTGACCTGACTAGCGGGAGGGCCGAAGAGACCCAGTACTTC. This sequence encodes CASSDLTSGRAEETQYF.

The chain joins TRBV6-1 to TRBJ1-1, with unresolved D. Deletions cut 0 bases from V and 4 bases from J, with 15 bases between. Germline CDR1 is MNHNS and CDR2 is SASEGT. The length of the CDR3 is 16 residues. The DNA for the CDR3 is TGTGCCAGCAGTGAAGCAGGAACGGGATCGTTCACTGAAGCTTTCTTT. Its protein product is CASSEAGTGSFTEAFF.

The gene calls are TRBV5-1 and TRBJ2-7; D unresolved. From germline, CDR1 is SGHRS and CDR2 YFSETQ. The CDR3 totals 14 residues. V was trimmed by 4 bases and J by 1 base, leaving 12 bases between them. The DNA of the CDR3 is TGCGCCAGCAGCAACGGTCCACAATCCTACGAGCAGTACTTC. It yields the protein CASSNGPQSYEQYF. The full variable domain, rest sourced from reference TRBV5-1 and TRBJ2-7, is KAGVTQTPRYLIKTRGQQVTLSCSPISGHRSVSWYQQTPGQGLQFLFEYFSETQRNKGNFPGRFSGRQFSNSRSEMNVSTLELGDSALYLCASSNGPQSYEQYFGPGTRLTVT.

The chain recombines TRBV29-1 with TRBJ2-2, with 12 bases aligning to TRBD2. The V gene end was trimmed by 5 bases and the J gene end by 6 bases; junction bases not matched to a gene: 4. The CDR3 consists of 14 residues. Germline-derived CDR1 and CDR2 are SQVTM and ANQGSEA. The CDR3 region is CSVRLAGDSGELFF. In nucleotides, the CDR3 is TGCAGCGTTCGACTAGCGGGAGATTCCGGGGAGCTGTTTTTT.

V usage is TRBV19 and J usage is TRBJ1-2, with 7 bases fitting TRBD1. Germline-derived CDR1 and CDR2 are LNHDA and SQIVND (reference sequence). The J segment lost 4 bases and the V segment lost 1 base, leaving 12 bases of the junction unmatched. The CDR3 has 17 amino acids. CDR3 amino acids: CASSIAGQITTSYGYTF. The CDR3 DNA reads TGTGCCAGTAGTATAGCGGGACAGATTACCACCTCCTATGGCTACACCTTC.

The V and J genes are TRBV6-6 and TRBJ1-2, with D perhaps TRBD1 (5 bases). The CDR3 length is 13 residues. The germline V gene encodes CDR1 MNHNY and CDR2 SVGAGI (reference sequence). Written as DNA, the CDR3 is TGTGCAGTCGCGGGGGATACTAACTATGGCTACACCTTC. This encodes CAVAGDTNYGYTF.

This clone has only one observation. The CDR3 spells CASSAPGLAINNEQFF. DNA of the CDR3: TGTGCCAGCAGTGCCCCGGGACTAGCAATAAACAATGAGCAGTTCTTC. This chain connects TRBV25-1 to TRBJ2-1, with 9 bases identical to TRBD2. The CDR3 runs to 16 residues. CDR1 and CDR2 from the germline V gene are MGHDK and SYGVNS. Germline trimming cut 4 bases from V and 5 bases from J; bases unmatched to any gene: 9. The whole variable domain, filled in from reference TRBV25-1 and TRBJ2-1, reads EADIYQTPRYLVIGTGKKITLECSQTMGHDKMYWYQQDPGMELHLIHYSYGVNSTEKGDLSSESTVSRIRTEHFPLTLESARPSHTSQYLCASSAPGLAINNEQFFGPGTRLTVL.

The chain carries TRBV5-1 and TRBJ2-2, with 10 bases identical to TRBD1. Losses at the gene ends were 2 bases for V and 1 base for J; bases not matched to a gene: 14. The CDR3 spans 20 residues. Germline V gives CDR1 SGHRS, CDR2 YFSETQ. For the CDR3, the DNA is TGCGCCAGCAGCTTCGGGACAGGGGCCTCTCTGGGTAGGAACACCGGGGAGCTGTTTTTT. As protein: CASSFGTGASLGRNTGELFF.

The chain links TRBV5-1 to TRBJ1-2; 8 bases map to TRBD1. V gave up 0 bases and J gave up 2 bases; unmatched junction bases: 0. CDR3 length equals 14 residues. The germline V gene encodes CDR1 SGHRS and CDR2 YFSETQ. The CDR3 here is CASSLDRGNYGYTF. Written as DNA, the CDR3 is TGCGCCAGCAGCTTGGACAGGGGGAACTATGGCTACACCTTC.

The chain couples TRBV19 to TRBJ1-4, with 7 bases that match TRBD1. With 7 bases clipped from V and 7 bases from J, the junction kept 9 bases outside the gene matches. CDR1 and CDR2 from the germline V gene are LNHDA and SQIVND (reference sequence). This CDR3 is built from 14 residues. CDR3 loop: CASTPTGLSEKLFF. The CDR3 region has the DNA TGTGCCAGTACCCCGACAGGGCTAAGTGAAAAACTGTTTTTT.

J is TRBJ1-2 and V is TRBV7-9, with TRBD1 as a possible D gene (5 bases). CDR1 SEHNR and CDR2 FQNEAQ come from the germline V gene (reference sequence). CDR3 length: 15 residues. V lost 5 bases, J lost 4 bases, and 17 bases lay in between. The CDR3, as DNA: TGTGCCAGCAGCATCCAGGGTATTCGGGTCTATGGCTACACCTTC. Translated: CASSIQGIRVYGYTF.

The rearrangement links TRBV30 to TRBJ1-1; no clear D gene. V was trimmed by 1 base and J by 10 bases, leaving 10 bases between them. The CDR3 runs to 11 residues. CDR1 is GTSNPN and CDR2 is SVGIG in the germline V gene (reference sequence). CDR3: CAWSAGWRAFF. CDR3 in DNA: TGTGCCTGGAGTGCAGGCTGGAGAGCTTTCTTT.

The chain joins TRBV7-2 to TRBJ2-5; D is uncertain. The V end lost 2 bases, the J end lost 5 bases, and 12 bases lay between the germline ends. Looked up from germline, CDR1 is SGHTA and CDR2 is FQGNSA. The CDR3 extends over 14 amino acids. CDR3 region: CASSLIRSGETQYF. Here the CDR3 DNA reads TGTGCCAGCAGCTTAATTCGAAGTGGGGAGACCCAGTACTTC.

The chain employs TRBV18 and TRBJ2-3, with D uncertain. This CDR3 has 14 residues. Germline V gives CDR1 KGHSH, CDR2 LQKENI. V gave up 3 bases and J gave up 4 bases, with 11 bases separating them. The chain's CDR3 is CASSPLPLSDTQYF. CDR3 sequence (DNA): TGTGCCAGCTCACCCCTACCTCTTTCAGATACGCAGTATTTT.

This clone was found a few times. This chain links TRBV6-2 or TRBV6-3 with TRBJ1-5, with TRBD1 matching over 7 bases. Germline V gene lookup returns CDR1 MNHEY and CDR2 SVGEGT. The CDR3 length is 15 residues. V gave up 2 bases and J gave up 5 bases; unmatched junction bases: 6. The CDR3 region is CASSYPGRGHQPQHF. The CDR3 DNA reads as TGTGCCAGCAGTTACCCAGGGAGGGGGCATCAGCCCCAGCATTTT.

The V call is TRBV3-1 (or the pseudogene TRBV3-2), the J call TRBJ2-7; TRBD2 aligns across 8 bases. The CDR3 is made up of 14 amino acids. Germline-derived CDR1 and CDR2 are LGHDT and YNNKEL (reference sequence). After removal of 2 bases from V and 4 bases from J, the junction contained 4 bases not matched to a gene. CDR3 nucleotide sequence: TGTGCCAGCAGCCAACCGGGACTAGTATACGAGCAGTACTTC. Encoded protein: CASSQPGLVYEQYF.

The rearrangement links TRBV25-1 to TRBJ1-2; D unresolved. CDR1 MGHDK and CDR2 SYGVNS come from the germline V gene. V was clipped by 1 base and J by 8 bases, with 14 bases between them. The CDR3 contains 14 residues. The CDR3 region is CASSEFPGAGGYTF. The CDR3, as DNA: TGTGCCAGCAGTGAATTTCCAGGAGCTGGCGGCTACACCTTC.